The following is a TCR beta chain sequence with its context. Its matching antigen is unknown. Donor samples were obtained from healthy Caucasian individuals from Russia, aged about 6 to 90. Germline V gives CDR1 SGHTA, CDR2 FQGNSA. J was trimmed by 2 bases and V by 7 bases; bases with no gene match: 7. The CDR3 loop spans 14 amino acids. These data come from a study of blood T cells in healthy people across ages. On the study more broadly: Template switching retrieved approximately one barcoded beta molecule for each two T cells.

Whole-study results and caveats: Donors of long life had a larger count of naive CD4+ cells and greater diversity than aged donors.

The authors ran a second PCR of about 6 to 11 cycles using a sample-barcoded 5' primer and a J-beta primer mix. MiXCR, run by TCRdb on the 5' RACE reads, gives a single entry per CDR3 protein. The profile covers 600,000 or so distinct CDR3 sequences, with about 45% appearing a single time and approximately 25% taken by the ten largest. The sequencing input was blood. The clonotype originates from a man older than 75 in good health. The V gene is TRBV7-2, the J gene TRBJ2-7; 8 bases match TRBD2. This CDR3 is CASTPAGGTYEQYF. The CDR3 DNA reads TGTGCCAGCACCCCGGCGGGAGGTACCTACGAGCAGTACTTC. Full variable domain (missing parts from reference TRBV7-2 and TRBJ2-7): GAGVSQSPSNKVTEKGKDVELRCDPISGHTALYWYRQSLGQGLEFLIYFQGNSAPDKSGLPSDRFSAERTGGSVSTLTIQRTQQEDSAVYLCASTPAGGTYEQYFGPGTRLTVT.